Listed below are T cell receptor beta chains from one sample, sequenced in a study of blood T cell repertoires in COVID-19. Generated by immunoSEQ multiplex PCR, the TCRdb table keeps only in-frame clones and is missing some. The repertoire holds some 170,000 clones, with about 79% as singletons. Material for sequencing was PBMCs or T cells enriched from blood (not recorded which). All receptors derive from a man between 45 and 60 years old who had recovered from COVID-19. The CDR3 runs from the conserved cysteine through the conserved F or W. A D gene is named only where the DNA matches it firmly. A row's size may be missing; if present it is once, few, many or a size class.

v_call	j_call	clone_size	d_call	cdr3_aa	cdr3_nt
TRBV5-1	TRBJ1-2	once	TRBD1	CASSLDRGLYGYTF	TGCGCCAGCAGCTTGGACAGGGGGCTTTATGGCTACACCTTC
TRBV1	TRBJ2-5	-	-	CTSSQGAGKETQYF	TGCACCAGCAGCCAAGGAGCGGGGAAAGAGACCCAGTACTTC
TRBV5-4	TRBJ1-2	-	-	CASSLDRDYGYTF	TGTGCCAGCAGCTTGGACCGAGACTATGGCTACACCTTC
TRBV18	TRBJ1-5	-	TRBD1	CASSPPDRFNQPQHF	TGTGCCAGCTCACCACCGGACAGGTTCAATCAGCCCCAGCATTTT
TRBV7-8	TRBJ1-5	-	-	CASSLDRVQPQHF	TGTGCCAGCAGCTTAGACCGGGTTCAGCCCCAGCATTTT
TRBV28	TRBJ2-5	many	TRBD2	CASSPGTTETQYF	TGTGCCAGCAGTCCCGGGACTACGGAGACCCAGTACTTC
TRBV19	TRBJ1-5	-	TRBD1	CASSTGQGYQPQHF	TGTGCCAGTAGTACGGGACAGGGCTATCAGCCCCAGCATTTT
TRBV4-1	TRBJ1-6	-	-	CASSQDNNSPLHF	TGCGCCAGCAGCCAAGACAATAATTCACCCCTCCACTTT
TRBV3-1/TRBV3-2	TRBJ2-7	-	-	CASSQARPSAGYPYEQYF	TGTGCCAGCAGCCAAGCCCGCCCTTCCGCGGGATATCCCTACGAGCAGTACTTC
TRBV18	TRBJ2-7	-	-	CASSFGTYEQYF	TGTGCCAGCTCTTTCGGGACCTACGAGCAGTACTTC
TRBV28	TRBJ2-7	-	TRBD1	CASVGGLGAYEQYF	TGTGCCAGCGTAGGGGGCCTTGGGGCCTACGAGCAGTACTTC
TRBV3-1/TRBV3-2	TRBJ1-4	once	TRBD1	CASSPGDRAKNEKLFF	TGTGCCAGCAGCCCCGGGGACAGGGCGAAGAATGAAAAACTGTTTTTT